This T cell receptor beta chain was found in a study of T cell repertoires in cytomegalovirus infection. Across the whole study: HLA-C-restricted CMV epitopes, recently identified, and well-studied HLA-B-restricted ones were used by the study. Evidence of both CMV infection and a matching HLA type came from public TCR beta signatures. The study's findings and limits: Totalled public TCR beta family frequency picked out people who carried CMV plus the relevant HLA.

This clonotype was counted a few times. The antigen is undetermined. Per germline, CDR1 SGHTA and CDR2 FQGNSA. The CDR3 has 18 residues. Trimming took off 1 base at V and 8 bases at J, with 26 bases between the two ends. TCRdb re-called the reads through MiXCR, storing one row per CDR3 protein. Of approximately 730,000 distinct CDR3 sequences listed, around 31% are singletons. The clonotype was recovered from a human donor in good health (CMV status not recorded). Some clones in this sample may be carry-over from other donors' samples. The sequenced sample was cultured PBMCs, obtained from culture after CMV antigen stimulation. The rearrangement joins TRBV7-2 to TRBJ1-1; D may be TRBD1 (5 bases). The CDR3 is CASSLGGLSYPKSTEAFF. For the CDR3, the DNA is TGTGCCAGCAGCTTAGGGGGGTTGTCCTACCCAAAATCCACCGAAGCTTTCTTT.